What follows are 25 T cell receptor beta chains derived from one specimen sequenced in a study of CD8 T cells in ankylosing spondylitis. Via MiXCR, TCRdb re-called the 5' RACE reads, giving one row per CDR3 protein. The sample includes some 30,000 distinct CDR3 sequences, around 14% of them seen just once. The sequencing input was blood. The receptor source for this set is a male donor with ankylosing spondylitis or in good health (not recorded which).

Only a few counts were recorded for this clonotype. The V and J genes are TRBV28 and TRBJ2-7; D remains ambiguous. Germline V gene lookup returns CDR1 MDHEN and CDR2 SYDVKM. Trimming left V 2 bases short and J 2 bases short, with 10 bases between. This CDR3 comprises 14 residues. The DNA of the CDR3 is TGTGCCAGCAGTTTACGGGCTCCCACCTACGAGCAGTACGTC. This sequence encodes CASSLRAPTYEQYV.

CDR3 bases: TGCGCCAGCAGCCAAATAAGCGGGAGGCTCTACAATGAGCAGTTCTTC. Residues: CASSQISGRLYNEQFF. The chain recombines TRBV4-1 with TRBJ2-1; 9 bases agree with TRBD2. Trimming cost V 2 bases and J 3 bases; bases outside gene matches: 5. Germline assignment: CDR1 MGHRA and CDR2 YSYEKL. The CDR3 has 16 residues.

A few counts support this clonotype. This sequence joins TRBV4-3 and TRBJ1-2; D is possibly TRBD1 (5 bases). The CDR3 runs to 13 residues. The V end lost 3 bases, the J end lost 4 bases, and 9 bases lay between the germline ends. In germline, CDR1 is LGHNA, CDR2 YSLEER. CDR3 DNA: TGCGCCAGCAGCCAGGGGGACCTCTATGGCTACACCTTC. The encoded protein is CASSQGDLYGYTF.

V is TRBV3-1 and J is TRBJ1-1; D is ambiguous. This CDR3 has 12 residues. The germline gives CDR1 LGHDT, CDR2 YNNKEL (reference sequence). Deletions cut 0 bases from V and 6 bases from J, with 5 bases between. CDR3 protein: CASSQDRAEAFF. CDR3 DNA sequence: TGTGCCAGCAGCCAAGATCGGGCTGAAGCTTTCTTT.

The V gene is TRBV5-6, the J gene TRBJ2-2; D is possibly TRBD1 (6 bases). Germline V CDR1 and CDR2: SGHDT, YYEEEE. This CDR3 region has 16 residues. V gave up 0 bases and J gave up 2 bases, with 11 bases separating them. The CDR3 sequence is CASSLGGHPNTGELFF. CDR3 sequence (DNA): TGTGCCAGCAGCTTGGGGGGACATCCAAACACCGGGGAGCTGTTTTTT.

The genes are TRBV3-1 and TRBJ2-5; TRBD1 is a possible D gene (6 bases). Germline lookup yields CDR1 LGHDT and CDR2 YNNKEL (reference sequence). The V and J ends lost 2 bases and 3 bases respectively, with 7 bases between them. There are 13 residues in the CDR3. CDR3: CASSQNREETQYF. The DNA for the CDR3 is TGTGCCAGCAGCCAAAACAGGGAAGAGACCCAGTACTTC.

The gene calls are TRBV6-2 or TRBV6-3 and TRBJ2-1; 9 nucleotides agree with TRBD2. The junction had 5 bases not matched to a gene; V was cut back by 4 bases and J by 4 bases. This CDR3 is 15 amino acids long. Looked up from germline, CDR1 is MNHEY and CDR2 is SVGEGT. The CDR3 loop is CASSSSAGGYNEQFF. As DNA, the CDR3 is TGTGCCAGCAGTTCCTCAGCGGGGGGATACAATGAGCAGTTCTTC.

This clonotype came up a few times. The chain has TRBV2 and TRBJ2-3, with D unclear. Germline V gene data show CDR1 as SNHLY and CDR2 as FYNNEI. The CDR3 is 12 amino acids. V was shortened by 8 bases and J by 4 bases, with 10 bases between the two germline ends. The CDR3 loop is CASAISADTQYF. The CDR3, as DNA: TGTGCCAGCGCCATATCGGCAGATACGCAGTATTTT.

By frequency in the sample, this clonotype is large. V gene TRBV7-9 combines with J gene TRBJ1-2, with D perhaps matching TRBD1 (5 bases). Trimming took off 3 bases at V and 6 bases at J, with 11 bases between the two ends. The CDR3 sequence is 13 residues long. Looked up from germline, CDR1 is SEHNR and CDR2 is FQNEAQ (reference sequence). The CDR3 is CASSFGETDGYTF. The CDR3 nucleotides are TGTGCCAGCAGCTTCGGGGAGACAGATGGCTACACCTTC.

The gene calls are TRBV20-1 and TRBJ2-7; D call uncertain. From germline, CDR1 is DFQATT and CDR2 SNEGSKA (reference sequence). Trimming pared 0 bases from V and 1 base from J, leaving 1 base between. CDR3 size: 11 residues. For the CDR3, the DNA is TGCAGTGCTAGAGATTCCTACGAGCAGTACTTC. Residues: CSARDSYEQYF.

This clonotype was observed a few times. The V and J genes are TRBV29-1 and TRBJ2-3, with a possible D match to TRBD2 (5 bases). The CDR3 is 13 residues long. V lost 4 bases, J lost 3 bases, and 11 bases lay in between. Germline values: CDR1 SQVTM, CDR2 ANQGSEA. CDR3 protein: CSVAAGFTDTQYF. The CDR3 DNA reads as TGCAGCGTTGCGGCGGGTTTTACAGATACGCAGTATTTT.

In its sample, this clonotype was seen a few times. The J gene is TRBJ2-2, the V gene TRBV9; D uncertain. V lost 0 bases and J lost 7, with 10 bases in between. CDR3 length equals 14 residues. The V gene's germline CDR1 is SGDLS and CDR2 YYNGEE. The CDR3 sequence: CASSVGTGIGELFF. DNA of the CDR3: TGTGCCAGCAGCGTAGGAACTGGGATCGGGGAGCTGTTTTTT.

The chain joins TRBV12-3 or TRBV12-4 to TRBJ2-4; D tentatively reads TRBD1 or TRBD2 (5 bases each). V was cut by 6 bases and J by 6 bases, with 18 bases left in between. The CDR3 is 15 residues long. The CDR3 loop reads CASSLFVGATNIQYF. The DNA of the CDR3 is TGTGCCAGCAGCCTCTTTGTCGGGGCAACAAACATTCAGTACTTC.

The DNA of the CDR3 is TGTGCCAGCAGCTACGGATTCAGCGCGAACACCGGGGAGCTGTTTTTT. Translated, it gives CASSYGFSANTGELFF. V gene TRBV7-9 combines with J gene TRBJ2-2; the D is unclear. The CDR3 runs to 16 residues. Germline V gene data show CDR1 as SEHNR and CDR2 as FQNEAQ (reference sequence). Trimming left V 4 bases short and J 0 bases short, with 12 bases between.

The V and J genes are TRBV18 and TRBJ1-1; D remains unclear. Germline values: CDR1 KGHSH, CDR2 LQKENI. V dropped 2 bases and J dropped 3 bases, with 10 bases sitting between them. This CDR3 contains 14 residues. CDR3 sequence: CASSPGYQDTEAFF. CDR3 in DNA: TGTGCCAGCTCACCAGGGTACCAGGACACTGAAGCTTTCTTT.

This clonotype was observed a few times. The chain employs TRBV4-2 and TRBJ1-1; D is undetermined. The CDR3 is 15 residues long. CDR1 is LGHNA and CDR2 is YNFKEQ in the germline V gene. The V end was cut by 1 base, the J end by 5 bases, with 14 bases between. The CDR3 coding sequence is TGTGCCAGCAGCCAAGCTTTGCAGATATGGACTGAAGCTTTCTTT. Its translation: CASSQALQIWTEAFF.

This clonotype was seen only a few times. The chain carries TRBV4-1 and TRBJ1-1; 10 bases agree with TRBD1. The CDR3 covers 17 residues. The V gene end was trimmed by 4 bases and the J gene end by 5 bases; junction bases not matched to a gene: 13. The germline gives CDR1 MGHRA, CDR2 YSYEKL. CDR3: CASSPNIFGQGETEAFF. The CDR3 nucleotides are TGCGCCAGCAGCCCCAATATCTTTGGACAGGGGGAAACTGAAGCTTTCTTT.

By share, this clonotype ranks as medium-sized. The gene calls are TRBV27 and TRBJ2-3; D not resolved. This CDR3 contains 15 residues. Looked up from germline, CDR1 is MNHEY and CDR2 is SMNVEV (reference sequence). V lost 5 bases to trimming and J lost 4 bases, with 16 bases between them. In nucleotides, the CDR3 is TGTGCCAGCAGTCCAACAAGAGATCGGGCAGATACGCAGTATTTT. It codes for CASSPTRDRADTQYF.

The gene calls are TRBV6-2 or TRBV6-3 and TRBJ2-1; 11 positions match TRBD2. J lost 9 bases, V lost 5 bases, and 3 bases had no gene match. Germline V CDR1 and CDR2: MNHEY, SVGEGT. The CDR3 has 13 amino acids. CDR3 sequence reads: CASSLGTSGEQFF. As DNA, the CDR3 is TGTGCCAGCAGTCTCGGGACTAGCGGTGAGCAGTTCTTC.

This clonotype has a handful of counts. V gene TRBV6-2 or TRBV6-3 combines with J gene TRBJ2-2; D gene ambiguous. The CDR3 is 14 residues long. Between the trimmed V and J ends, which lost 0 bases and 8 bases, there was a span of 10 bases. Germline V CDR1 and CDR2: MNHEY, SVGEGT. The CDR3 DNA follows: TGTGCCAGCAGTTACTCGTATGCGAGAGGGGAGCTGTTTTTT. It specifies CASSYSYARGELFF.

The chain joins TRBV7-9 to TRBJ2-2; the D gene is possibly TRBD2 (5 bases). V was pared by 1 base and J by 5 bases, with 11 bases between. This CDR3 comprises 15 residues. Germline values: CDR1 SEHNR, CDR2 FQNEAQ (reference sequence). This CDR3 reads CASSLGTGSTGELFF. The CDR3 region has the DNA TGTGCCAGCAGCTTAGGGACTGGAAGTACCGGGGAGCTGTTTTTT.

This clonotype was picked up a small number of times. CDR3 sequence: CSAPRVNYGYTF. CDR3 bases: TGCAGTGCCCCAAGGGTTAACTATGGCTACACCTTC. The V and J genes are TRBV20-1 and TRBJ1-2, with D unresolved. The V gene's germline CDR1 is DFQATT and CDR2 SNEGSKA (reference sequence). The V gene lost 6 bases and the J gene lost 1 base, with 9 bases spanning the gap. This CDR3 contains 12 residues.

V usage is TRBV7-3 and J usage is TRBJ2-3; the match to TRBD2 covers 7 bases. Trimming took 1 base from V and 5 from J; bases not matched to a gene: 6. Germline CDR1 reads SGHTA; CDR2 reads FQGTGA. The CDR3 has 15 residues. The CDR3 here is CASSLSGRGIDTQYF. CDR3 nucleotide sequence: TGTGCCAGCAGCTTAAGCGGGAGAGGTATAGATACGCAGTATTTT.

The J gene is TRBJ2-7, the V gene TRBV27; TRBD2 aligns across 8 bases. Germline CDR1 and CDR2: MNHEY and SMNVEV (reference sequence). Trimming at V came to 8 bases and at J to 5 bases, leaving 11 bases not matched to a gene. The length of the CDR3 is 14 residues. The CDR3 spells CASSPGGRFHEQYF. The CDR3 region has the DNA TGTGCCAGCTCCCCTGGCGGGAGGTTCCACGAGCAGTACTTC.

In DNA form, the CDR3 reads TGTGCCAGCAGTCAGACCGGGACAGGTATCACTGAAGCTTTCTTT. It yields the protein CASSQTGTGITEAFF. V usage is TRBV12-3 or TRBV12-4 and J usage is TRBJ1-1, with TRBD1 identical over 8 bases. Trimming cost V 5 bases and J 4 bases; bases outside gene matches: 9. This CDR3 region has 15 residues.